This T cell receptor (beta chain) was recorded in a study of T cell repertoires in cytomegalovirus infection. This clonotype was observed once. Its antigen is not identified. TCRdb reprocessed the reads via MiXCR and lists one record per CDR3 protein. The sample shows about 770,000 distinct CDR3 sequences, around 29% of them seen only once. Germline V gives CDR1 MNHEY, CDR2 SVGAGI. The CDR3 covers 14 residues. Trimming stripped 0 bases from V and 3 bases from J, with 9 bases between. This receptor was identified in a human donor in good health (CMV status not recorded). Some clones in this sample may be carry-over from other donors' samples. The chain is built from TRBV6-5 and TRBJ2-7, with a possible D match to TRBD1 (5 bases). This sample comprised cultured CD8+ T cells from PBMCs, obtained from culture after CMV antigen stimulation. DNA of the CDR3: TGTGCCAGCAGTTACTCACAGGACGTCTACGAGCAGTACTTC. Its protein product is CASSYSQDVYEQYF.